Listed below are T cell receptor beta chains from one sample, sequenced in a study of neoadjuvant anti-PD-1 for oral cavity cancer. TCRdb's table, derived via immunoSEQ multiplex PCR, lists solely in-frame clones and lacks some. The table shows fewer than 35,000 clones, with about 83% occurring only once. Material: PBMCs, obtained before nivolumab (anti-PD-1) treatment. The origin of the receptors is a person aged 35-79 years with oral cavity squamous cell carcinoma. The CDR3 runs from the conserved cysteine through the conserved F or W. D genes are given only for firm matches. The size entry is marked missing in some rows and otherwise reads once, few, many or a size class.

J: TRBJ2-5
V: TRBV18
size: NA
D: NA
DNA: TGTGCCAGCTCACCACCTCCCAGGGGGACCCAGTACTTC
CDR3: CASSPPPRGTQYF

J: TRBJ2-5
V: TRBV28
size: NA
D: NA
DNA: TGTGCCAGCAGTAACCCCGGGACTCGGTTTCAAGAGACCCAGTACTTC
CDR3: CASSNPGTRFQETQYF

J: TRBJ2-7
V: TRBV9
size: NA
D: NA
DNA: TGTGCCAGCAGCGTAGATGGTGCAGGGTCGGACGAGCAGTACTTC
CDR3: CASSVDGAGSDEQYF

J: TRBJ2-2
V: TRBV6-5
size: once
D: TRBD1
DNA: TGTGCCAGCAGTTTCGACAGGGGAACCGGGGAGCTGTTTTTT
CDR3: CASSFDRGTGELFF

J: TRBJ2-1
V: TRBV30
size: NA
D: NA
DNA: TGTGCCTGGGGGTCCCTTCGTGCGGGCAATGAGCAGTTCTTC
CDR3: CAWGSLRAGNEQFF

J: TRBJ2-7
V: TRBV10-2
size: NA
D: TRBD2
DNA: TGCGCCAGCACAAGGGCAGGGAGGGGAGGCGAGCAGTACTTC
CDR3: CASTRAGRGGEQYF

J: TRBJ1-1
V: TRBV6-5
size: NA
D: TRBD1
DNA: TGTGCCAGCAGTTCTCCTCCCTCAACAGGGGTTGTAGCTTTCTTT
CDR3: CASSSPPSTGVVAFF

J: TRBJ2-1
V: TRBV9
size: few
D: NA
DNA: TGTGCCAGCAGTGCACTGGATGAGCAGTTCTTC
CDR3: CASSALDEQFF

J: TRBJ2-7
V: TRBV19
size: NA
D: NA
DNA: TGTGCCAGTAGTATTGCGGGTGGTGGGGACGAGCAGTACTTC
CDR3: CASSIAGGGDEQYF

J: TRBJ2-7
V: TRBV6-5
size: once
D: NA
DNA: TGTGCCAGCAGTCGAACCAGGGACGGGTCCTACGAGCAGTACTTC
CDR3: CASSRTRDGSYEQYF

J: TRBJ1-6
V: TRBV5-6
size: NA
D: NA
DNA: TGTGCCAGCAGCTCGTGGAGGGTCCCGAACTCACCCCTCCACTTT
CDR3: CASSSWRVPNSPLHF

J: TRBJ1-2
V: TRBV27
size: NA
D: TRBD1
DNA: TGTGCCACCTCACAGGGGTCTAACTATGGCTACACCTTC
CDR3: CATSQGSNYGYTF

J: TRBJ2-7
V: TRBV4-1
size: NA
D: TRBD2
DNA: TGCGCCAGCAGCCAGGGTTCGGGGGGGCCTTCCGAGCAGTACTTC
CDR3: CASSQGSGGPSEQYF

J: TRBJ1-5
V: TRBV6-6
size: once
D: NA
DNA: TGTGCCAGCAGTTACCGACTGGGGGATCAGCCCCAGCATTTT
CDR3: CASSYRLGDQPQHF

J: TRBJ2-1
V: TRBV7-9
size: once
D: TRBD1
DNA: TGTGCCAGCAGCTCGACAGGGGTTATGTTTCGCGATGAGCAGTTCTTC
CDR3: CASSSTGVMFRDEQFF

J: TRBJ1-2
V: TRBV30
size: NA
D: NA
DNA: TGTGCCTGGAACGCAGGATACTATGGCTACACCTTC
CDR3: CAWNAGYYGYTF

J: TRBJ1-2
V: TRBV30
size: NA
D: NA
DNA: TGTGCCTGGAGTGAATCTCCGGCCGACCCTAGGACCTTC
CDR3: CAWSESPADPRTF

J: TRBJ1-1
V: TRBV27
size: few
D: NA
DNA: TGTGCCAGCAGTTATTCACCGAACACTGAAGCTTTCTTT
CDR3: CASSYSPNTEAFF

J: TRBJ2-3
V: TRBV11-2
size: NA
D: TRBD1
DNA: TGTGCCAGCAGCTCCTGGACAGGGCGGTCAGATACGCAGTATTTT
CDR3: CASSSWTGRSDTQYF

J: TRBJ1-1
V: TRBV19
size: NA
D: TRBD1
DNA: TGTGCCAGTAGTGTAACAGGGGGCCCTGAAGCTTTCTTT
CDR3: CASSVTGGPEAFF

J: TRBJ2-2
V: TRBV5-6
size: few
D: NA
DNA: TGTGCCAGCAGCCCCACTGAGAACACCGGGGAGCTGTTTTTT
CDR3: CASSPTENTGELFF

J: TRBJ2-5
V: TRBV2
size: NA
D: NA
DNA: TGTGCCAGCAGTGCCATATTTGCGCTACCAGAGACCCAGTACTTC
CDR3: CASSAIFALPETQYF

J: TRBJ2-1
V: TRBV5-4
size: NA
D: TRBD1
DNA: TGTGCCAGCAGCTTACGTGGACAGGGGGCACATGAGCAGTTCTTC
CDR3: CASSLRGQGAHEQFF

J: TRBJ2-5
V: TRBV27
size: NA
D: NA
DNA: TGTGCCAGCAGTTTATCCGGGACTGCTGGAGAGACCCAGTACTTC
CDR3: CASSLSGTAGETQYF

J: TRBJ2-3
V: TRBV19
size: NA
D: TRBD2
DNA: TGTGCCAGTAGTACTCGGACTAGCGGGAGCACAGATACGCAGTATTTT
CDR3: CASSTRTSGSTDTQYF

J: TRBJ2-7
V: TRBV6-5
size: NA
D: NA
DNA: TGTGCCAGCAGCCAAGAGGGGACCTACGAGCAGTACTTC
CDR3: CASSQEGTYEQYF

J: TRBJ2-2
V: TRBV7-9
size: NA
D: NA
DNA: TGTGCCAGCAGCTTTCCCCCAACAGAGGACACCGGGGAGCTGTTTTTT
CDR3: CASSFPPTEDTGELFF

J: TRBJ2-3
V: TRBV4-3
size: once
D: TRBD2
DNA: TGCGCCAGCAGCCAAGCCCAAGCGGGGACGGATACGCAGTATTTT
CDR3: CASSQAQAGTDTQYF

J: TRBJ2-7
V: TRBV5-4
size: NA
D: NA
DNA: TGTGCCAGCAGCCTTCCCACGGGTTCCTACGAGCAGTACTTC
CDR3: CASSLPTGSYEQYF

J: TRBJ1-5
V: TRBV6-1
size: few
D: TRBD1
DNA: TGTGCCAGCAGTGACGGACAGGGGCCCCAGCCCCAGCATTTT
CDR3: CASSDGQGPQPQHF

J: TRBJ2-7
V: TRBV5-1
size: NA
D: NA
DNA: TGCGCCAGCAGCTTATCAGGGGGAGGAAATACCTACGAGCAGTACTTC
CDR3: CASSLSGGGNTYEQYF

J: TRBJ2-5
V: TRBV7-3
size: NA
D: TRBD1
DNA: TGTGCCAGCAGCTTAGTGGGACGGGGACAGGGTTATCTTTCGGAGACCCAGTACTTC
CDR3: CASSLVGRGQGYLSETQYF

J: TRBJ2-3
V: TRBV15
size: NA
D: NA
DNA: TGTGCCACCAGCAGAGATAAAAGGACCACAGATACGCAGTATTTT
CDR3: CATSRDKRTTDTQYF

J: TRBJ2-3
V: TRBV7-2
size: NA
D: NA
DNA: TGTGCCAGCAGGCCCCCGGGGGGCGCGTTTAGTAATACGCAGTATTTT
CDR3: CASRPPGGAFSNTQYF

J: TRBJ2-7
V: TRBV28
size: NA
D: NA
DNA: TGTGCCAGCAGTTTGGGGTCGATCAGGGATTTATCCTACGAGCAGTACTTC
CDR3: CASSLGSIRDLSYEQYF

J: TRBJ2-7
V: TRBV7-9
size: NA
D: NA
DNA: TGTGCCAGCAGCATCGGACAGAGCGAGCAGTACTTC
CDR3: CASSIGQSEQYF

J: TRBJ2-1
V: TRBV10-1
size: NA
D: TRBD2
DNA: TGCGCCAGCAGTGGGACTAGCGGTGACTACAATGAGCAGTTCTTC
CDR3: CASSGTSGDYNEQFF

J: TRBJ2-5
V: TRBV10-1
size: NA
D: NA
DNA: TGCGCCAGCAGTGTAGACTACCAAGAGACCCAGTACTTC
CDR3: CASSVDYQETQYF

J: TRBJ1-5
V: TRBV5-5
size: NA
D: NA
DNA: TGTGCCAGCAACCCTACAGGTTATAGCAATCAGCCCCAGCATTTT
CDR3: CASNPTGYSNQPQHF

J: TRBJ2-2
V: TRBV7-3
size: NA
D: NA
DNA: TGTGCCAGCAGCCTCATGGCGAACACCGGGGAGCTGTTTTTT
CDR3: CASSLMANTGELFF

J: TRBJ2-2
V: TRBV5-1
size: NA
D: TRBD1
DNA: TGCGCCAGCAGCCAGGACAGGCTCTTGAACACCGGGGAGCTGTTTTTT
CDR3: CASSQDRLLNTGELFF

J: TRBJ2-6
V: TRBV7-2
size: NA
D: TRBD1
DNA: TGTGCCAGCAGCTTATTAGGGGGCGCTGGGGCCAACGTCCTGACTTTC
CDR3: CASSLLGGAGANVLTF

J: TRBJ1-2
V: TRBV4-1
size: few
D: NA
DNA: TGCGCCAGCAGCCAAGTTTCGTACTATGGCTACACCTTC
CDR3: CASSQVSYYGYTF

J: TRBJ1-4
V: TRBV7-9
size: NA
D: NA
DNA: TGTGCCAGCGGGTTCGGAGGGGGGATTTCTAATGAAAAACTGTTTTTT
CDR3: CASGFGGGISNEKLFF

J: TRBJ1-3
V: TRBV5-7
size: NA
D: NA
DNA: TGTGCCAGCAGCATAATAATCCGGGAAGACTCTGGAAACACCATATATTTT
CDR3: CASSIIIREDSGNTIYF

J: TRBJ1-1
V: TRBV28
size: once
D: NA
DNA: TGTGCCAGCAGTGATGTAGCGCGCACTGAAGCTTTCTTT
CDR3: CASSDVARTEAFF

J: TRBJ2-6
V: TRBV7-2
size: NA
D: NA
DNA: TGTGCCAGCAGCCCGCGAGGTGGGGCCAACGTCCTGACTTTC
CDR3: CASSPRGGANVLTF

J: TRBJ2-5
V: TRBV7-7
size: once
D: NA
DNA: TGTGCCAGCAGCGAAGGGTTGCAAGAGACCCAGTACTTC
CDR3: CASSEGLQETQYF

J: TRBJ1-1
V: TRBV7-8
size: NA
D: NA
DNA: TGTGCCAGCAGCTTAGACTTCGGACAGAACACTGAAGCTTTCTTT
CDR3: CASSLDFGQNTEAFF

J: TRBJ2-6
V: TRBV2
size: NA
D: NA
DNA: TGTGCCAGCAGGAAACAATCTGGGGCCAACGTCCTGACTTTC
CDR3: CASRKQSGANVLTF

J: TRBJ2-5
V: TRBV5-4
size: NA
D: TRBD2
DNA: TGTGCCAGCAGCATAGCGGGGGAGGAGACCCAGTACTTC
CDR3: CASSIAGEETQYF

J: TRBJ2-5
V: TRBV7-2
size: NA
D: TRBD1
DNA: TGTGCCAGCAGCTTACCATACGGGACAGCCGTTCAAGAGACCCAGTACTTC
CDR3: CASSLPYGTAVQETQYF

J: TRBJ1-2
V: TRBV27
size: NA
D: TRBD1
DNA: TGTGCCAGCAGTTTTGGAGGGGGCGTAGATGGCTACACCTTC
CDR3: CASSFGGGVDGYTF